The 9 T cell receptor beta chains listed next were all sequenced from one sample in a study of cytomegalovirus exposure and HLA in healthy donors. Researchers ran the PCR with 60 Vbeta and 13 Jbeta primers. This table comes from immunoSEQ multiplex PCR, and its TCRdb copy is limited to in-frame clones, with some not included. This sample carries roughly 150,000 clones, approximately 80% of them seen once, and the ten largest clones take approximately 6.1%. Sequencing was performed on PBMCs. These receptor sequences come from a man aged 25-45 years in good health and CMV-seropositive.

This chain links TRBV7-9 with TRBJ2-7, with a tentative D call TRBD1 (6 bases). V shed 4 bases and J shed 7 bases, with 20 bases lying between them. CDR3 size: 15 residues. Germline V CDR1 and CDR2: SEHNR, FQNEAQ (reference sequence). The CDR3 is CASSSGAGAHEEQYF. The CDR3 DNA follows: TGTGCCAGCAGCTCAGGGGCAGGGGCCCATGAAGAGCAGTACTTC.

With respect to this clone: Distinct nucleotide sequences in the sample also encode this CDR3. The V and J genes are TRBV6-6 and TRBJ1-1, with a weak D call TRBD1 (5 bases). CDR3 length: 11 residues. Germline-derived CDR1 and CDR2 are MNHNY and SVGAGI (reference sequence). The V end was cut by 2 bases, the J end by 8 bases, with 6 bases between. CDR3 bases: TGTGCCAGCAGTTACAACAGGGAAGCTTTCTTT. Translated, it gives CASSYNREAFF.

V is TRBV11-2 and J is TRBJ2-2; D might be TRBD1 (5 bases). The germline V gene has CDR1 SGHAT and CDR2 FQNNGV. The CDR3 extends over 13 amino acids. The V end was cut by 5 bases, the J end by 6 bases, with 10 bases between. In DNA form, the CDR3 reads TGTGCCAGCAGCGGGGTCAGGGCCGGGGAGCTGTTTTTT. Translating it yields CASSGVRAGELFF.

V is TRBV5-4 and J is TRBJ2-1; a possible D gene is TRBD2 (6 bases). The CDR3 has 15 amino acids. The V gene's germline CDR1 is SGHNT and CDR2 YYREEE (reference sequence). Trimming took 4 bases from V and 4 from J, leaving 15 bases between them. CDR3 protein: CASSPRVAVYNEQFF. CDR3 DNA: TGTGCCAGCAGCCCGCGGGTAGCGGTTTACAATGAGCAGTTCTTC.

The chain combines TRBV29-1 with TRBJ2-1; a weak D match, TRBD2 (7 bases). CDR3 length equals 15 residues. Trimming removed 2 bases at V and 8 bases at J, with 19 bases between. Germline V gene sequence: CDR1 SQVTM, CDR2 ANQGSEA. CDR3 DNA: TGCAGCGTTGAATCAGGTCTAGCGGAGGGGGATGAGCAGTTCTTC. It specifies CSVESGLAEGDEQFF.

V and J are TRBV10-1 and TRBJ2-2; 10 bases are shared with TRBD2. The CDR3 has 14 residues. J lost 5 bases, V lost 6 bases, and 3 bases had no gene match. Germline lookup yields CDR1 WNHNN and CDR2 SYGVQD (reference sequence). This CDR3 reads CASSPSGGTGELFF. CDR3 nucleotide sequence: TGCGCCAGCAGCCCTAGCGGGGGAACCGGGGAGCTGTTTTTT.

The chain joins TRBV2 to TRBJ2-1; 9 bases line up with TRBD2. CDR3 length equals 13 residues. Germline-derived CDR1 and CDR2 are SNHLY and FYNNEI. The ends lost 7 bases at V and 8 bases at J; junction bases unmatched: 6. CDR3 coding DNA: TGTGCCAGCACCCTAGGCGGGGGGGATGAGCAGTTCTTC. It is translated as CASTLGGGDEQFF.

This clone was seen just once. The chain carries TRBV9 and TRBJ2-3; 7 bases match TRBD2. V lost 0 bases and J lost 1; bases outside the gene matches: 11. CDR3 size: 18 residues. Germline lookup yields CDR1 SGDLS and CDR2 YYNGEE. CDR3 residues: CASSVGANGLAGTDTQYF. The CDR3 DNA reads as TGTGCCAGCAGCGTAGGGGCGAACGGTCTAGCGGGCACAGATACGCAGTATTTT.

The chain recombines TRBV5-1 with TRBJ2-7; 8 nucleotides match TRBD2. Germline trimming cut 4 bases from V and 3 bases from J; bases unmatched to any gene: 6. The CDR3 length is 14 residues. Looked up from germline, CDR1 is SGHRS and CDR2 is YFSETQ. The CDR3, as DNA: TGCGCCAGCAGCGAGAGGGCGGGGGGCTACGAGCAGTACTTC. This codes for CASSERAGGYEQYF.